These T cell receptor beta chains were read from a single sample in a study of T cells in Graves' hyperthyroidism and ophthalmopathy. TCRdb redid the calling of the multiplex PCR reads with MiXCR, one entry per CDR3 protein. This sample has approximately 400,000 distinct CDR3 sequences, with 11% to 15% found just once. Sequencing was done on a sample of blood. These receptors all come from a middle-aged man with Graves' ophthalmopathy. Each CDR3 is given without its conserved first and last residue.

>TRBJ2-2|TRBV3-1
ASSPTGTQGGGELF
>TRBJ2-7|TRBV14
ASSQVLRTHPYEQY
>TRBJ2-7|TRBV11-2
ASSLISRLSQATYEQY
>TRBJ1-1|TRBV29-1
SVLQNRGTEAF
>TRBJ1-1|TRBV6-2/TRBV6-3
ASSPTGGRAF
>TRBJ2-3|TRBV9
ASSVEGHSTGTQY
>TRBJ2-7|TRBV28
ASSSAAGEDTYEQY
>TRBJ2-5|TRBV5-1
ASSKGPQETQY
>TRBJ2-7|TRBV28
ASNSLVGQGTYEQY
>TRBJ2-3|TRBV9
ASSVGLTGVLDTDTQY